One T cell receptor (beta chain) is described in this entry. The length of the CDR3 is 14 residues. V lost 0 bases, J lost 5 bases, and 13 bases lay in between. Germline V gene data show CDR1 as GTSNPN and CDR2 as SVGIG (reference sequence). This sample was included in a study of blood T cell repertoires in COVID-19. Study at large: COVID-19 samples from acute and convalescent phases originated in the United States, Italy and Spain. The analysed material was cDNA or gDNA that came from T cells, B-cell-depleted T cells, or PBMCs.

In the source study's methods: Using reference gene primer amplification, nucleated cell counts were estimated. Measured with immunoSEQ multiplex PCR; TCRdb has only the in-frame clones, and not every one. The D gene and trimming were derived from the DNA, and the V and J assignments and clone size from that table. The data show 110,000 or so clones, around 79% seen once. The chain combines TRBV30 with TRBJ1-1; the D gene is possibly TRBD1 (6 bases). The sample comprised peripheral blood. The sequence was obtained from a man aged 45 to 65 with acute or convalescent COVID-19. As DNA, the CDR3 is TGTGCCTGGAGTGTGTCCAGGGGCCAGACTGAAGCTTTCTTT. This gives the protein CAWSVSRGQTEAFF.